This T cell receptor (beta chain) is from a study of OX40 agonist ivuxolimab in advanced cancers. Study background: Six ivuxolimab dose levels, 0.01 to 10 mg/kg, were given intravenously every 2 weeks.

Per the germline V gene, CDR1 is LNHDA and CDR2 is SQIVND (reference sequence). This CDR3 spans 13 amino acids. V shed 5 bases and J shed 3 bases, with 11 bases lying between them. Here immunoSEQ multiplex PCR was the method, and the copy in TCRdb shows in-frame clones only, minus some. The sample contains about 27,000 clones, 70% to 85% of which appear only once. The V call is TRBV19, the J call TRBJ2-7; possible D gene TRBD2, 6 bases. This TCR derives from an adult with an advanced solid tumor such as melanoma, head and neck, liver or kidney cancer. The sample consisted of CD4+ or CD8+ T cells sorted from blood, taken in a trial of the OX40 agonist ivuxolimab. CDR3 DNA sequence: TGTGCCAGTAGTTTAGGGCGGGACTACGAGCAGTACTTC. This gives the protein CASSLGRDYEQYF.